Each of the 16 T cell receptor beta chains below was sequenced from the same sample in a study of blood T cell repertoires in COVID-19. Profiled with immunoSEQ multiplex PCR; TCRdb holds only in-frame clones, not every one. The sample has about 140,000 clones; 80% are singletons. The specimen was peripheral blood. The receptors here all came from a man aged 65 to 79 who had recovered from COVID-19.

J is TRBJ2-2 and V is TRBV5-1; 8 bases map to TRBD2. With V trimmed by 2 bases and J by 4 bases, 4 bases remained unmatched. Germline assignment: CDR1 SGHRS and CDR2 YFSETQ. The CDR3 extends over 15 amino acids. In nucleotides, the CDR3 is TGCGCCAGCAGCTTTTTCGCGGGAGGCACCGGGGAGCTGTTTTTT. Translated: CASSFFAGGTGELFF.

The chain recombines TRBV7-2 with TRBJ2-7, with 8 bases lining up with TRBD1. Germline trimming cut 3 bases from V and 3 bases from J; bases unmatched to any gene: 4. This CDR3 is built from 14 residues. The germline V gene has CDR1 SGHTA and CDR2 FQGNSA. CDR3 residues: CASSFHRGVYEQYF. The CDR3 coding sequence is TGTGCCAGCAGCTTCCACAGGGGGGTCTACGAGCAGTACTTC.

V is TRBV5-3 and J is TRBJ2-1, with 9 bases lining up with TRBD1. TRBV5-3 is an ORF for which the function is uncertain. The CDR3 has 13 residues. V gave up 5 bases and J gave up 8 bases; unmatched junction bases: 5. CDR3 nucleotide sequence: TGTGCCAGAAGTTGGACAGGGGCCCATGAGCAGTTCTTC. It is translated as CARSWTGAHEQFF.

The chain links TRBV5-1 to TRBJ2-7; D might be TRBD1 (5 bases). CDR1 and CDR2 from the germline V gene are SGHRS and YFSETQ. This CDR3 has 13 residues. Trimming took off 1 base at V and 2 bases at J, with 7 bases between the two ends. CDR3 in DNA: TGCGCCAGCAGCTTGCAGGGCCCCTACGAGCAGTACTTC. Translated: CASSLQGPYEQYF. The variable domain in full, completed from reference TRBV5-1 and TRBJ2-7, reads KAGVTQTPRYLIKTRGQQVTLSCSPISGHRSVSWYQQTPGQGLQFLFEYFSETQRNKGNFPGRFSGRQFSNSRSEMNVSTLELGDSALYLCASSLQGPYEQYFGPGTRLTVT.

This chain connects TRBV2 to TRBJ1-2; TRBD1 might be the D (5 bases). The germline V gene has CDR1 SNHLY and CDR2 FYNNEI. The CDR3 is made up of 14 amino acids. V dropped 7 bases and J dropped 2 bases, with 14 bases sitting between them. Here the CDR3 reads CASIQGNLNYGYTF. As DNA, the CDR3 is TGTGCCAGCATCCAGGGTAACCTAAACTATGGCTACACCTTC.

This chain links TRBV3-1 (or the pseudogene TRBV3-2) with TRBJ2-7; the D is unclear. The length of the CDR3 is 14 residues. CDR1 LGHDT and CDR2 YNNKEL come from the germline V gene (reference sequence). V lost 4 bases, J lost 0 bases, and 10 bases lay in between. This CDR3 reads CASSPSGSSYEQYF. CDR3 nucleotides: TGTGCCAGCAGCCCTTCCGGGTCCTCCTACGAGCAGTACTTC.

This rearrangement joins TRBV10-1 to TRBJ2-5, with a weak D call TRBD2 (5 bases). CDR3 size: 15 residues. Trimming left V 5 bases short and J 5 bases short, with 18 bases between. In germline, CDR1 is WNHNN, CDR2 SYGVQD (reference sequence). DNA for the CDR3: TGCGCCAGCAGTACCGGGAAGGGCTTTCCGGAGACCCAGTACTTC. Translating it yields CASSTGKGFPETQYF.

V is TRBV4-3 and J is TRBJ1-1, with D unclear. The CDR3 runs 13 residues. Trimming pared 4 bases from V and 6 bases from J, leaving 12 bases between. Germline V gives CDR1 LGHNA, CDR2 YSLEER. In DNA form, the CDR3 reads TGCGCCAGCAGCCCCTTGGGGAGCGCTGAAGCTTTCTTT. Translating it yields CASSPLGSAEAFF.

The J gene is TRBJ2-1, the V gene TRBV10-2, with 9 bases matching TRBD2. The CDR3 covers 15 residues. Looked up from germline, CDR1 is WSHSY and CDR2 is SAAADI. J gave up 8 bases and V 1 base, and 6 bases lay outside the gene matches. The DNA of the CDR3 is TGCGCCAGCAGTGAGTTAGCGGGAGTGGTGGATGAGCAGTTCTTC. Translated: CASSELAGVVDEQFF.

This chain uses TRBV10-3 with TRBJ2-7, with 13 nucleotides matching TRBD2. Losses at the gene ends were 6 bases for V and 7 bases for J; bases not matched to a gene: 12. This CDR3 is built from 16 residues. Germline lookup yields CDR1 ENHRY and CDR2 SYGVKD. The CDR3 sequence: CAIRPTSGRAPGEQYF. Here the CDR3 DNA reads TGTGCCATCAGGCCTACTAGCGGGAGGGCCCCGGGGGAGCAGTACTTC.

The V gene is TRBV6-5, the J gene TRBJ2-3, with 9 bases that match TRBD2. Germline CDR1 MNHEY, CDR2 SVGAGI. J gave up 6 bases and V 2 bases, and 3 bases lay outside the gene matches. This CDR3 has 14 residues. The CDR3 here is CASSYAGGADTQYF. The CDR3, as DNA: TGTGCCAGCAGTTACGCGGGAGGGGCGGATACGCAGTATTTT.

The chain couples TRBV27 to TRBJ2-7; D possibly corresponds to TRBD2 (5 bases). Germline values: CDR1 MNHEY, CDR2 SMNVEV (reference sequence). The CDR3 has 13 residues. Between the trimmed V and J ends, which lost 6 bases and 3 bases, there was a span of 12 bases. The CDR3 protein is CASREAPLYEQYF. CDR3 DNA sequence: TGTGCCAGCAGGGAGGCACCACTCTACGAGCAGTACTTC.

This chain's CDR3 is CASSFNGQSYEQYF. DNA of the CDR3: TGTGCCAGTAGTTTTAACGGACAGTCCTACGAGCAGTACTTC. This sequence joins TRBV19 and TRBJ2-7, with D maybe TRBD1 (6 bases). With 5 bases removed from V and 1 base from J, the gap between germline ends came to 12 bases. The CDR3 loop spans 14 amino acids. Germline lookup yields CDR1 LNHDA and CDR2 SQIVND (reference sequence).

In its sample, this clone was seen a few times. This chain joins TRBV11-2 and TRBJ2-3; 11 bases are a match to TRBD2. The CDR3 extends over 18 amino acids. With V trimmed by 4 bases and J by 2 bases, 11 bases remained unmatched. Germline assignment: CDR1 SGHAT and CDR2 FQNNGV. CDR3 residues: CASSSTPLTSGDTDTQYF. CDR3 DNA sequence: TGTGCCAGCAGCTCAACGCCTCTGACTAGCGGGGACACAGATACGCAGTATTTT.

The chain joins TRBV7-8 to TRBJ2-1; 8 bases map to TRBD1. The CDR3 is 16 amino acids. Germline V gives CDR1 SGHVS, CDR2 FQNEAQ. With V trimmed by 5 bases and J by 2 bases, 8 bases remained unmatched. CDR3 in DNA: TGTGCCAGCAGCAAGAGGCGGACAGGGACCTACAATGAGCAGTTCTTC. It encodes CASSKRRTGTYNEQFF.

The chain combines TRBV19 with TRBJ2-3; no firm D call. V gave up 3 bases and J gave up 2 bases, with 12 bases separating them. CDR3 length: 15 amino acids. The germline CDR1 and CDR2 sequences are LNHDA and SQIVND (reference sequence). In nucleotides, the CDR3 is TGTGCCAGTAGTATCGCCCAAGCTTACACAGATACGCAGTATTTT. It specifies CASSIAQAYTDTQYF.